The entry that follows covers one TCR beta chain sequence. There are 13 residues in the CDR3. V trimming: 6 bases; J trimming: 8 bases; junction bases outside the gene matches: 9. Germline CDR1 SNHLY, CDR2 FYNNEI. Per the original data handling: Amplifying reference gene primers gave estimates of nucleated cell counts. The protocol was immunoSEQ multiplex PCR, while the TCRdb copy is restricted to in-frame clones and leaves out a portion. That table furnishes V, J and clone size, whereas the DNA furnished D and trimming. Seen here are about 160,000 clones, around 85% observed once, and the top ten hold about 3.3%. This sample stems from a study of blood T cell repertoires in COVID-19.

V is TRBV2 and J is TRBJ1-2, with 7 bases identical to TRBD1. This clonotype was obtained from a human donor with acute or convalescent COVID-19. The donor label of this sample is uncertain. Source material: peripheral blood. DNA of the CDR3: TGTGCCAGCAGGAAGACAGGGTTGGAGGGCTACACCTTC. It codes for CASRKTGLEGYTF.